This T cell receptor beta chain emerged from a study of T cell repertoires in cytomegalovirus infection. Study information: Indications of both CMV infection and matching HLA type were provided by public TCR beta signatures.

The germline gives CDR1 MGHDK, CDR2 SYGVNS. V was shortened by 2 bases and J by 4 bases, with 11 bases between the two germline ends. The CDR3 length is 14 residues. Findings and caveats of the study: The cumulative frequency of public TCR beta families identified carriers of CMV plus the relevant HLA. Within the response measured ex vivo, HLA-C-restricted CMV-specific TCR beta clonotypes were dominant.

TCRdb re-called the reads with MiXCR, one entry per CDR3 protein. The sample consists of approximately 43,000 distinct CDR3 sequences, 20% of them appearing once. This clonotype was seen only a few times. No antigen is known for it. The sample taken for sequencing was PBMCs, sequenced either directly or after in vitro stimulation (not recorded which). This receptor was obtained from a human donor in good health (CMV status not recorded). Some clones in this sample may be carry-over from other donors' samples. The rearrangement uses TRBV25-1 and TRBJ2-5, with a tentative D call TRBD2 (5 bases). CDR3 in amino acids: CASSEGGSAETQYF. CDR3 bases: TGTGCCAGCAGTGAAGGCGGGTCAGCAGAGACCCAGTACTTC.